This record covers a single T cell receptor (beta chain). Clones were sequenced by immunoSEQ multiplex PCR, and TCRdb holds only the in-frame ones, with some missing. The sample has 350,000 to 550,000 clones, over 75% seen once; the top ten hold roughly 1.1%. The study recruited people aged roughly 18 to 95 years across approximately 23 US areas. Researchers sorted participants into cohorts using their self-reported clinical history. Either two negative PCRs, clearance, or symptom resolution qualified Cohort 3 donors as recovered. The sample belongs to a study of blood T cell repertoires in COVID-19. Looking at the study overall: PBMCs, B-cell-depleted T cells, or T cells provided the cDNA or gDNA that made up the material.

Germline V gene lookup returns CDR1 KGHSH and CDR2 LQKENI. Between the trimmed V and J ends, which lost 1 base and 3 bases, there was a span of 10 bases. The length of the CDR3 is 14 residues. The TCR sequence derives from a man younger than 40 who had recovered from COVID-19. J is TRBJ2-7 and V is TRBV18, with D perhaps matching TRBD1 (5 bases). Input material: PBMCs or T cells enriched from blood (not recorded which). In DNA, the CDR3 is TGTGCCAGCTCACCACGACAGAAAGTCTACGAGCAGTACTTC. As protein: CASSPRQKVYEQYF. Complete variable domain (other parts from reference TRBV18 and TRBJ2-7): NAGVMQNPRHLVRRRGQEARLRCSPMKGHSHVYWYRQLPEEGLKFMVYLQKENIIDESGMPKERFSAEFPKEGPSILRIQQVVRGDSAAYFCASSPRQKVYEQYFGPGTRLTVT.